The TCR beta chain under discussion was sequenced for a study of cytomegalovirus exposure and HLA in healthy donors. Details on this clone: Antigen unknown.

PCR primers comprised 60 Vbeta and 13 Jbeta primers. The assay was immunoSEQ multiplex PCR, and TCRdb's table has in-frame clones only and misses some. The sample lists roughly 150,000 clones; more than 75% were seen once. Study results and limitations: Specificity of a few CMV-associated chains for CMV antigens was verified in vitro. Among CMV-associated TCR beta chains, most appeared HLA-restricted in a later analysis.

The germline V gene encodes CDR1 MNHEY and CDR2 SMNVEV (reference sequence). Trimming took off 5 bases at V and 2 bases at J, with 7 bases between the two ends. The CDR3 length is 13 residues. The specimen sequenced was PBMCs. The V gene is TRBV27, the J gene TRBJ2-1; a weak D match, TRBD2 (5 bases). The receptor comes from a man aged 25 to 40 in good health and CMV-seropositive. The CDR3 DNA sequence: TGTGCCAGCAGTGCCGGGGCCTACAATGAGCAGTTCTTC. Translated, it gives CASSAGAYNEQFF.